The 30 T cell receptor beta chains in this list originate from one sample, sequenced in a study of response to subunit inactivated influenza vaccine. TCRdb called the RT-PCR reads again in MiXCR, with one record for every CDR3 protein. The sample gives just under 550,000 distinct CDR3 sequences, roughly 23% of which show up once; around 2.8% is in the top ten. This sample was shared with a second study, whose subject was T cells expressing NK-cell markers. That work adds: The cDNA for TCR beta came from 5'RACE template switching with UMIs.

Source: CD4+ T cells sorted from PBMCs, taken 12 days after vaccination. These receptors were obtained from a man aged 50 to 59 who received an inactivated influenza vaccine.

This chain uses TRBV7-8 with TRBJ2-1; D is unclear. This CDR3 region has 13 residues. The V and J ends lost 5 bases and 11 bases respectively, with 16 bases between them. Germline assignment: CDR1 SGHVS and CDR2 FQNEAQ. CDR3 nucleotides: TGTGCCAGCAGCCATAAATCAAACACACAGCAGTTCTTC. Translated: CASSHKSNTQQFF.

V usage is TRBV18 and J usage is TRBJ2-5, with 7 bases fitting TRBD1. Germline trimming cut 6 bases from V and 4 bases from J; bases unmatched to any gene: 11. There are 15 residues in the CDR3. CDR1 and CDR2 from the germline V gene are KGHSH and LQKENI. The CDR3 here is CASSLLPGTAETQYF. For the CDR3, the DNA is TGTGCCAGCTCTCTCCTTCCCGGGACAGCAGAGACCCAGTACTTC.

This clonotype was counted only a few times. The chain recombines TRBV10-2 with TRBJ2-3, with 14 nucleotides matching TRBD2. CDR3 length: 16 amino acids. Losses at the gene ends were 8 bases for V and 0 bases for J; bases not matched to a gene: 4. In germline, CDR1 is WSHSY, CDR2 SAAADI. The CDR3 protein is CASGLAGGPSTDTQYF. As DNA, the CDR3 is TGCGCCAGCGGACTAGCGGGGGGTCCTAGCACAGATACGCAGTATTTT.

The table lists this clonotype with a few counts. This sequence joins TRBV29-1 and TRBJ1-2; D uncertain. This CDR3 has 13 amino acids. The germline CDR1 and CDR2 sequences are SQVTM and ANQGSEA. V shed 6 bases and J shed 0 bases, with 11 bases lying between them. The CDR3 DNA sequence: TGCAGCGTCAAAACAGTCCCTAACTATGGCTACACCTTC. Protein product: CSVKTVPNYGYTF.

J is TRBJ1-5 and V is TRBV28; D is unresolved. V was pared by 6 bases and J by 7 bases, with 16 bases between. The CDR3 length is 14 residues. In germline, CDR1 is MDHEN, CDR2 SYDVKM. CDR3 region: CASSPPPLGQPQHF. CDR3 coding DNA: TGTGCCAGCAGCCCGCCCCCACTCGGGCAGCCCCAGCATTTT.

This clonotype occurred a few times. The chain links TRBV12-3 or TRBV12-4 to TRBJ1-3; 9 bases match TRBD1. This CDR3 is 15 amino acids long. V shed 6 bases, J shed 2 bases, and the junction held 5 bases outside the gene matches. The chain's CDR3 is CASSPQGAPGNTIYF. CDR3 sequence (DNA): TGTGCCAGCAGCCCACAGGGGGCCCCTGGAAACACCATATATTTT.

V usage is TRBV5-6 and J usage is TRBJ2-1; D not resolved. This CDR3 comprises 17 residues. The V gene's germline CDR1 is SGHDT and CDR2 YYEEEE. Trimming took off 0 bases at V and 5 bases at J, with 18 bases between the two ends. The CDR3 is CASSLAVSLRQDNEQFF. The CDR3 nucleotides are TGTGCCAGCAGCTTGGCAGTAAGTCTTCGGCAGGACAATGAGCAGTTCTTC.

This chain connects TRBV6-5 to TRBJ2-1, with TRBD2 matching over 12 bases. The CDR3 is 18 residues long. Germline assignment: CDR1 MNHEY and CDR2 SVGAGI. With V trimmed by 5 bases and J by 0 bases, 8 bases remained unmatched. CDR3 in amino acids: CASSVLAGGQSSYNEQFF. As DNA, the CDR3 is TGTGCCAGCAGTGTACTAGCGGGGGGTCAGAGCTCCTACAATGAGCAGTTCTTC.

This sequence joins TRBV11-2 and TRBJ1-2; perhaps TRBD1 as D (5 bases). CDR3 length: 15 amino acids. CDR1 is SGHAT, CDR2 FQNNGV, per germline. Trimming took off 4 bases at V and 3 bases at J, with 15 bases between the two ends. For the CDR3, the DNA is TGTGCCAGCAGCTCATTATTGACAGCGCACTATGGCTACACCTTC. Its translation is CASSSLLTAHYGYTF. The whole variable domain, remainder taken from reference TRBV11-2 and TRBJ1-2, is EAGVAQSPRYKIIEKRQSVAFWCNPISGHATLYWYQQILGQGPKLLIQFQNNGVVDDSQLPKDRFSAERLKGVDSTLKIQPAKLEDSAVYLCASSSLLTAHYGYTFGSGTRLTVV.

This clonotype has just a few counts. CDR3 amino acids: CASSPGTYRGTEAFF. The CDR3 DNA reads as TGTGCCAGCAGCCCTGGGACTTATCGGGGCACTGAAGCTTTCTTT. The chain joins TRBV12-3 or TRBV12-4 to TRBJ1-1; tentative D call: TRBD1 (5 bases). This CDR3 region has 15 residues. Deletions cut 6 bases from V and 4 bases from J, with 18 bases between.

In this sample, this clonotype turned up a few times. V usage is TRBV29-1 and J usage is TRBJ2-7, with D possibly being TRBD1 (6 bases). The CDR3 is 13 residues long. Germline loops: CDR1 SQVTM, CDR2 ANQGSEA. The germline V and J ends were trimmed by 5 bases and 2 bases, with 13 bases remaining between them. The CDR3 here is CSVLRDTTYEQYF. The CDR3 nucleotides read TGCAGCGTTCTCCGGGACACAACCTACGAGCAGTACTTC.

The genes are TRBV7-2 and TRBJ2-5; D perhaps matches TRBD2 (7 bases). V lost 5 bases to trimming and J lost 5 bases, with 18 bases between them. The CDR3 runs to 15 residues. CDR1 is SGHTA, CDR2 FQGNSA, per germline. The CDR3 here is CASSPRAGAGETQYF. CDR3 in DNA: TGTGCCAGCAGCCCCAGGGCGGGGGCGGGGGAGACCCAGTACTTC.

This clonotype turned up a few times. The J gene is TRBJ2-7, the V gene TRBV10-3; the match to TRBD1 covers 8 bases. The CDR3 loop spans 12 amino acids. The trim removed 6 bases at V and 7 bases at J, leaving 5 bases unmatched. Germline CDR1 reads ENHRY; CDR2 reads SYGVKD. CDR3 DNA: TGTGCCATCAGCCAGACAGGGGCGGAGCAGTACTTC. Amino acids: CAISQTGAEQYF.

The chain uses TRBV5-1 and TRBJ2-7; D is uncertain. The CDR3 is 15 amino acids. Deletions cut 0 bases from V and 4 bases from J, with 14 bases between. Germline assignment: CDR1 SGHRS and CDR2 YFSETQ. The CDR3 DNA follows: TGCGCCAGCAGCTTGGGGGTCGCCGGGTCTTACGAGCAGTACTTC. Amino acids: CASSLGVAGSYEQYF.

A few counts support this clonotype. V and J are TRBV14 and TRBJ2-3; D possibly corresponds to TRBD2 (6 bases). This CDR3 region has 16 residues. Trimming shortened V by 6 bases and J by 2 bases, and 18 bases separated the two germline ends. From germline, CDR1 is SGHDN and CDR2 FVKESK. CDR3 protein: CASSSQPGLSTDTQYF. DNA of the CDR3: TGTGCCAGCAGTTCACAACCGGGACTCTCCACAGATACGCAGTATTTT.

The J gene is TRBJ1-2, the V gene TRBV7-2; unclear D gene. Germline CDR1 SGHTA, CDR2 FQGNSA. This CDR3 has 15 residues. The V gene lost 5 bases and the J gene lost 0 bases, with 13 bases spanning the gap. The CDR3 here is CASSVLRGSNYGYTF. CDR3 DNA: TGTGCCAGCAGCGTCCTCCGAGGATCTAACTATGGCTACACCTTC. The entire variable domain, with the rest obtained from reference TRBV7-2 and TRBJ1-2, is as follows: GAGVSQSPSNKVTEKGKDVELRCDPISGHTALYWYRQSLGQGLEFLIYFQGNSAPDKSGLPSDRFSAERTGGSVSTLTIQRTQQEDSAVYLCASSVLRGSNYGYTFGSGTRLTVV.

This clonotype showed up many times. The V and J genes are TRBV28 and TRBJ1-5; D is perhaps TRBD1 (5 bases). Looked up from germline, CDR1 is MDHEN and CDR2 is SYDVKM. V was pared by 5 bases and J by 7 bases, with 12 bases between. CDR3 length: 13 residues. CDR3 in DNA: TGTGCCAGCAGTCCCGGGACGAGACAGCCCCAGCATTTT. It specifies CASSPGTRQPQHF.

This clonotype was counted ten times or more. V gene TRBV18 combines with J gene TRBJ1-1, with 12 bases aligning to TRBD1. Looked up from germline, CDR1 is KGHSH and CDR2 is LQKENI. The CDR3 extends over 17 amino acids. Unmatched junction bases numbered 12, after V lost 6 bases and J lost 4 bases. In nucleotides, the CDR3 is TGTGCCAGCTCGTCCGGGACAGGGGGCTTAATGGGCACTGAAGCTTTCTTT. Protein sequence: CASSSGTGGLMGTEAFF. The variable domain in full, completed from reference TRBV18 and TRBJ1-1, reads NAGVMQNPRHLVRRRGQEARLRCSPMKGHSHVYWYRQLPEEGLKFMVYLQKENIIDESGMPKERFSAEFPKEGPSILRIQQVVRGDSAAYFCASSSGTGGLMGTEAFFGQGTRLTVV.

This sequence joins TRBV3-1 and TRBJ1-4; D not resolved. This CDR3 spans 13 amino acids. The V gene lost 4 bases and the J gene lost 12 bases, with 15 bases spanning the gap. The germline gives CDR1 LGHDT, CDR2 YNNKEL (reference sequence). This CDR3 reads CASSPAAGWELFF. The CDR3, as DNA: TGTGCCAGCAGCCCCGCGGCCGGGTGGGAACTGTTTTTT.

This clonotype was counted a few times. The V gene is TRBV5-1, the J gene TRBJ2-1; TRBD2 aligns across 12 bases. V shed 4 bases, J shed 6 bases, and the junction held 5 bases outside the gene matches. From germline, CDR1 is SGHRS and CDR2 YFSETQ. The CDR3 is made up of 15 amino acids. The CDR3 DNA follows: TGCGCCAGCAGCAAAGGACTAGCGGGGTTCAATGAGCAGTTCTTC. The encoded protein is CASSKGLAGFNEQFF.

The genes are TRBV12-3 or TRBV12-4 and TRBJ2-1, with D unresolved. The CDR3 consists of 12 residues. With 3 bases removed from V and 10 bases from J, the gap between germline ends came to 10 bases. As DNA, the CDR3 is TGTGCCAGCAGTTTGGTTTTGGGCGAGCAGTTCTTC. Translation gives CASSLVLGEQFF.

This clonotype has just a few counts. This chain joins TRBV4-2 and TRBJ2-5; TRBD2 aligns across 12 bases. The germline V gene encodes CDR1 LGHNA and CDR2 YNFKEQ. This CDR3 comprises 17 residues. The V and J ends lost 0 bases and 5 bases, in that order; junction bases with no gene match: 7. This chain's CDR3 is CASSQEALAGGGETQYF. The DNA for the CDR3 is TGTGCCAGCAGCCAAGAGGCACTAGCGGGAGGAGGGGAGACCCAGTACTTC.

CDR3 in DNA: TGTGCCACCAGTACGTCTCCACCTCCAGGGCGACAGTACTTC. It specifies CATSTSPPPGRQYF. The rearrangement uses TRBV24-1 and TRBJ2-7, with D tentatively TRBD1 (5 bases). The CDR3 runs to 14 residues. Germline V gene data show CDR1 as KGHDR and CDR2 as SFDVKD. V shed 6 bases and J shed 10 bases, with 21 bases lying between them.

This chain uses TRBV5-1 with TRBJ2-3; 10 bases are shared with TRBD2. V trimming: 4 bases; J trimming: 1 base; junction bases outside the gene matches: 12. This CDR3 region has 18 residues. Germline lookup yields CDR1 SGHRS and CDR2 YFSETQ. DNA for the CDR3: TGCGCCAGCAGCACGGTAGCGGGGGGTCCCCGGGGCACAGATACGCAGTATTTT. The encoded protein is CASSTVAGGPRGTDTQYF.

This clonotype was detected only a few times. CDR3 protein: CASSSPRDTEAFF. CDR3 sequence (DNA): TGTGCCAGCAGTTCCCCCAGGGACACTGAAGCTTTCTTT. The gene calls are TRBV6-6 and TRBJ1-1; maybe TRBD1 (5 bases). The CDR3 is 13 residues long. CDR1 and CDR2 from the germline V gene are MNHNY and SVGAGI (reference sequence). The V end was cut by 4 bases, the J end by 3 bases, with 9 bases between.

The genes are TRBV20-1 and TRBJ2-1, with D perhaps matching TRBD2 (5 bases). Trimming took 5 bases from V and 8 from J, leaving 16 bases between them. The CDR3 runs 13 residues. Germline-derived CDR1 and CDR2 are DFQATT and SNEGSKA (reference sequence). DNA of the CDR3: TGCAGTGCTCGCCGGGAATCCGGGCATGAGCAGTTCTTC. Translated: CSARRESGHEQFF.

V gene TRBV7-8 combines with J gene TRBJ1-5, with TRBD1 as a possible D gene (5 bases). V lost 0 bases and J 9 bases, leaving 15 bases between the germline ends. This CDR3 is built from 15 residues. The germline V gene has CDR1 SGHVS and CDR2 FQNEAQ. In nucleotides, the CDR3 is TGTGCCAGCAGCTTAGCGGGGGGGACCGCAGGGCCCCAGCATTTT. It codes for CASSLAGGTAGPQHF.

In regard to this clonotype: A read error may be the cause here, since a much bigger clone is one base away. J is TRBJ2-5 and V is TRBV10-3; TRBD2 aligns across 8 bases. Unmatched junction bases numbered 13, after V lost 11 bases and J lost 5 bases. The CDR3 length is 14 residues. Germline values: CDR1 ENHRY, CDR2 SYGVKD. CDR3 sequence reads: CASGGVGGSETQYF. The CDR3 bases are TGTGCCTCGGGGGGGGTCGGTGGGTCCGAGACCCAGTACTTC.

The rearrangement uses TRBV5-1 and TRBJ2-5; D may be TRBD1 (6 bases). Germline V gene data show CDR1 as SGHRS and CDR2 as YFSETQ. The CDR3 is 18 amino acids. V was shortened by 2 bases and J by 4 bases, with 24 bases between the two germline ends. The CDR3 nucleotides are TGCGCCAGCAGCTTCAACGGACAGAACGAAGGCCAACGAGAGACCCAGTACTTC. Its protein product is CASSFNGQNEGQRETQYF.

The V gene is TRBV20-1, the J gene TRBJ1-2; D gene unclear. Germline-derived CDR1 and CDR2 are DFQATT and SNEGSKA (reference sequence). V lost 6 bases to trimming and J lost 7 bases, with 21 bases between them. The CDR3 is 14 residues long. CDR3 sequence reads: CSALGSGGSAGYTF. The DNA of the CDR3 is TGCAGTGCCCTAGGGTCGGGCGGGTCGGCTGGCTACACCTTC.